This T cell receptor beta chain was sequenced in a study of PD-1 blockade in classical Hodgkin lymphoma. This CDR3 spans 16 amino acids. CDR1 and CDR2 from the germline V gene are SEHNR and FQNEAQ (reference sequence). The V gene end was trimmed by 5 bases and the J gene end by 10 bases; junction bases not matched to a gene: 16. The sample holds a few counts of this clone. After autologous stem cell transplantation all patients relapsed, and prior brentuximab vedotin exposure differed between cohorts. Generated by immunoSEQ multiplex PCR, the TCRdb table keeps only in-frame clones and is missing some. The top ten hold roughly 8% of the sample, which has 20,000 to 30,000 clones, 70% to 80% seen once.

The material sequenced was peripheral blood mononuclear cells (PBMCs), taken before the second cycle of nivolumab. The chain links TRBV7-9 to TRBJ1-1, with 10 bases identical to TRBD1. The origin of this receptor is a human donor with classical Hodgkin lymphoma. Written as DNA, the CDR3 is TGTGCCAGCAGCACCCTCCGGGACAGGGGTAAACCCGGAGCTTTCTTT. It is translated as CASSTLRDRGKPGAFF.